A single TCR beta chain is shown here with its context. There are 15 residues in the CDR3. Germline CDR1 ENHRY, CDR2 SYGVKD. Trimming took 5 bases from V and 0 from J, leaving 13 bases between them. From the 5' RACE reads, TCRdb called clonotypes with MiXCR, one entry per CDR3 protein. The table shows about 96,000 distinct CDR3 sequences, with approximately 15% occurring only once. This sample was taken from a study of T cells of healthy individuals. This sequence was found in a human donor in good health. The chain joins TRBV10-3 to TRBJ2-5; possibly TRBD1 for D (5 bases). CDR3 nucleotides: TGTGCCATCAGTAGGGGTCCAACGTACCAAGAGACCCAGTACTTC. Protein: CAISRGPTYQETQYF.